This T cell receptor (beta chain) was obtained from a study of shared clonotypes between healthy human individuals. Deletions cut 4 bases from V and 0 bases from J, with 10 bases between. Germline V gene sequence: CDR1 MNHEY, CDR2 SVGAGI. The CDR3 contains 16 residues. A single count supports this clone. A deep-level run was used for the assay. Clones were sequenced by immunoSEQ multiplex PCR, and TCRdb holds only the in-frame ones, with some missing. The repertoire includes approximately 2.5 million clones, around 94% of them detected once, and roughly 0.15% sits in the top ten. The source of this sequence is a man between 18 and 29 years old in good health. The gene calls are TRBV6-5 and TRBJ2-6; D unresolved. Input material: naive CD4+ T cells sorted from blood. Subset given: CD45RA+ positively selected. The CDR3 DNA sequence: TGTGCCAGCAGTTCTTATCAATACTCTGGGGCCAACGTCCTGACTTTC. The encoded protein is CASSSYQYSGANVLTF.